This T cell receptor beta chain is drawn from a study of brain metastases from non-small cell lung cancer. The study's findings and limits: T-cell infiltration was lower in brain metastases than primaries (P < 0.001).

V shed 7 bases and J shed 4 bases, with 17 bases lying between them. CDR3 length equals 15 residues. Germline V CDR1 and CDR2: MNHEY, SVGAGI. Note on this clone: The antigen is not known.

The protocol was immunoSEQ multiplex PCR, while the TCRdb copy is restricted to in-frame clones and leaves out a portion. The sample includes a few thousand clones, 70% to 80% seen only once; the top ten take roughly 6%. The sequenced material came from primary lung tumor tissue. This chain joins TRBV6-5 and TRBJ2-1, with D possibly being TRBD2 (7 bases). The source of this sequence is a donor at least 40 years old with non-small cell lung cancer. Here the CDR3 DNA reads TGTGCCAGCACCTGGAGGGGGGGGCTTTACAATGAGCAGTTCTTC. It yields the protein CASTWRGGLYNEQFF.